One sample yielded the 21 T cell receptor beta chains listed below, sequenced in a study of cytomegalovirus exposure and HLA in healthy donors. Primers included in the PCR were 60 Vbeta and 13 Jbeta primers. Sequenced by immunoSEQ multiplex PCR; TCRdb stores in-frame clones only, minus some. The sample shows over 150,000 clones, approximately 67% of them seen only once. Sample: PBMCs. These receptors came from a young woman in good health and CMV-seropositive.

The rearrangement joins TRBV5-1 to TRBJ2-1; D call uncertain. The V end was cut by 0 bases, the J end by 8 bases, with 12 bases between. CDR3 size: 14 residues. Germline values: CDR1 SGHRS, CDR2 YFSETQ. CDR3 protein: CASSLDTSVDEQFF. The CDR3 nucleotides read TGCGCCAGCAGCTTGGACACGAGCGTAGATGAGCAGTTCTTC.

The V gene is TRBV5-1, the J gene TRBJ2-5, with a tentative D call TRBD1 (5 bases). CDR3 length: 13 residues. The germline V gene encodes CDR1 SGHRS and CDR2 YFSETQ. The V end lost 3 bases, the J end lost 4 bases, and 10 bases lay between the germline ends. The CDR3 loop is CASSSGHGETQYF. CDR3 DNA: TGCGCCAGCAGCTCTGGACACGGAGAGACCCAGTACTTC.

J is TRBJ2-7 and V is TRBV6-1; tentative D call: TRBD2 (5 bases). With 1 base removed from V and 3 bases from J, the gap between germline ends came to 13 bases. CDR1 and CDR2 from the germline V gene are MNHNS and SASEGT. The CDR3 has 15 residues. CDR3 coding DNA: TGTGCCAGCAGTGAAGTACGTTCGGGGTTCTACGAGCAGTACTTC. Amino acid sequence: CASSEVRSGFYEQYF.

The rearrangement joins TRBV19 to TRBJ1-6; 11 nucleotides line up with TRBD1. Germline V gives CDR1 LNHDA, CDR2 SQIVND (reference sequence). The CDR3 spans 15 residues. Trimming removed 6 bases from V and 9 bases from J; junction bases left unmatched: 7. CDR3 protein: CASSPDRGPVSPLHF. The CDR3 DNA follows: TGTGCCAGTAGCCCGGACAGGGGGCCTGTTTCACCCCTCCACTTT.

This chain joins TRBV19 and TRBJ2-4, with a weak D call TRBD2 (6 bases). CDR1 and CDR2 from the germline V gene are LNHDA and SQIVND (reference sequence). V lost 3 bases, J lost 2 bases, and 14 bases lay in between. The CDR3 spans 16 residues. The CDR3, as DNA: TGTGCCAGTAGTATCGGCAGGGAGGTAACCAAAAACATTCAGTACTTC. Residues: CASSIGREVTKNIQYF.

This clone was seen a few times. This sequence joins TRBV10-3 and TRBJ2-7, with 11 bases lining up with TRBD2. The V gene's germline CDR1 is ENHRY and CDR2 SYGVKD. J gave up 5 bases and V 10 bases, and 13 bases lay outside the gene matches. This CDR3 has 15 residues. CDR3 protein: CASASLLAGGDEQYF. Written as DNA, the CDR3 is TGTGCCAGCGCCTCCCTATTAGCGGGGGGGGACGAGCAGTACTTC.

The rearrangement joins TRBV6-6 to TRBJ2-7, with unresolved D. This CDR3 spans 13 amino acids. Trimming stripped 2 bases from V and 10 bases from J, with 15 bases between. Germline assignment: CDR1 MNHNY and CDR2 SVGAGI (reference sequence). This chain's CDR3 is CASSYGSEETQYF. In nucleotides, the CDR3 is TGTGCCAGCAGTTACGGTTCCGAAGAGACACAGTACTTC.

The chain recombines TRBV7-2 with TRBJ2-5; D remains unclear. Trimming removed 2 bases from V and 3 bases from J, with 16 bases in between. Germline CDR1 reads SGHTA; CDR2 reads FQGNSA. The CDR3 loop spans 16 amino acids. The CDR3 spells CASSLSLYSPEETQYF. The CDR3 coding sequence is TGTGCCAGCAGCTTATCGCTCTACAGTCCAGAAGAGACCCAGTACTTC.

The rearrangement uses TRBV4-2 and TRBJ1-2, with D perhaps TRBD1 (6 bases). The CDR3 sequence is 16 residues long. V lost 1 base and J 8 bases, leaving 20 bases between the germline ends. Germline assignment: CDR1 LGHNA and CDR2 YNFKEQ. CDR3 sequence (DNA): TGTGCCAGCAGCCAAGTCAACGTTGGGGGGGCGGGCGGCTACACCTTC. This sequence encodes CASSQVNVGGAGGYTF.

This clone was picked up a small number of times. J is TRBJ1-1 and V is TRBV19; no firm D call. Trimming took 4 bases from V and 0 from J, leaving 9 bases between them. There are 14 residues in the CDR3. CDR1 is LNHDA, CDR2 SQIVND, per germline (reference sequence). This CDR3 reads CASSKETLNTEAFF. The CDR3 DNA reads as TGTGCCAGTAGTAAAGAAACATTGAACACTGAAGCTTTCTTT. The entire variable domain, with the rest obtained from reference TRBV19 and TRBJ1-1, is as follows: DGGITQSPKYLFRKEGQNVTLSCEQNLNHDAMYWYRQDPGQGLRLIYYSQIVNDFQKGDIAEGYSVSREKKESFPLTVTSAQKNPTAFYLCASSKETLNTEAFFGQGTRLTVV.

V usage is TRBV30 and J usage is TRBJ2-3, with D perhaps matching TRBD2 (6 bases). The CDR3 consists of 12 residues. The ends were cut back, 7 bases at V and 7 bases at J, with 15 bases in the middle. The germline V gene has CDR1 GTSNPN and CDR2 SVGIG (reference sequence). The DNA for the CDR3 is TGTGCCTCGGGGGTCTCCGCCTATACGCAGTATTTT. Residues: CASGVSAYTQYF.

V gene TRBV7-8 combines with J gene TRBJ1-5, with 8 nucleotides matching TRBD1. Germline loops: CDR1 SGHVS, CDR2 FQNEAQ. This CDR3 comprises 16 residues. V gave up 0 bases and J gave up 1 base; unmatched junction bases: 2. CDR3 amino acids: CASSLAQGASNQPQHF. CDR3 nucleotide sequence: TGTGCCAGCAGCTTAGCCCAGGGGGCGAGCAATCAGCCCCAGCATTTT.

The chain links TRBV7-9 to TRBJ2-1; tentatively, D is TRBD2 (6 bases). CDR1 and CDR2 from the germline V gene are SEHNR and FQNEAQ (reference sequence). Trimming removed 1 base from V and 5 bases from J, with 12 bases in between. This CDR3 comprises 15 residues. This CDR3 is CASSLVGLENNEQFF. CDR3 sequence (DNA): TGTGCCAGCAGCTTAGTGGGACTTGAAAACAATGAGCAGTTCTTC.

The chain has TRBV4-1 and TRBJ2-7, with D perhaps TRBD1 (7 bases). The CDR3 totals 16 residues. Germline CDR1 reads MGHRA; CDR2 reads YSYEKL. V lost 1 base and J lost 0, with 13 bases in between. CDR3: CASSQVSGGNSYEQYF. In nucleotides, the CDR3 is TGCGCCAGCAGCCAAGTTTCAGGGGGGAACTCCTACGAGCAGTACTTC.

The rearrangement uses TRBV4-1 and TRBJ2-7; D is perhaps TRBD2 (5 bases). Looked up from germline, CDR1 is MGHRA and CDR2 is YSYEKL. V was clipped by 0 bases and J by 6 bases, with 15 bases between them. The CDR3 spans 15 residues. The CDR3 coding sequence is TGCGCCAGCAGCCAAGAGCTTTACGGGGTGGCCGAGCAGTACTTC. Its protein is CASSQELYGVAEQYF.

This clone has a handful of counts. The gene calls are TRBV19 and TRBJ1-1, with TRBD1 matching over 10 bases. CDR1 is LNHDA and CDR2 is SQIVND in the germline V gene (reference sequence). Trimming removed 4 bases from V and 5 bases from J; junction bases left unmatched: 10. This CDR3 has 16 residues. In DNA form, the CDR3 reads TGTGCCAGTAGTACACGACAGGGGGCAGGGTCGACTGAAGCTTTCTTT. It is translated as CASSTRQGAGSTEAFF.

The rearrangement uses TRBV2 and TRBJ1-5, with 10 bases that match TRBD1. This CDR3 is built from 14 residues. Losses at the gene ends were 7 bases for V and 4 bases for J; bases not matched to a gene: 4. From germline, CDR1 is SNHLY and CDR2 FYNNEI. This CDR3 is CASMRTGGNQPQHF. In DNA form, the CDR3 reads TGTGCCAGCATGAGGACAGGGGGAAATCAGCCCCAGCATTTT.

V usage is TRBV27 and J usage is TRBJ1-4, with a weak D call TRBD1 (5 bases). The CDR3 extends over 14 amino acids. Trimming shortened V by 8 bases and J by 4 bases, and 14 bases separated the two germline ends. Germline-derived CDR1 and CDR2 are MNHEY and SMNVEV (reference sequence). The CDR3 here is CASRPGGVNEKLFF. The CDR3 coding sequence is TGTGCCAGCCGACCGGGAGGGGTTAATGAAAAACTGTTTTTT.

The V and J genes are TRBV27 and TRBJ2-7, with D possibly TRBD2 on 6 matching bases. V gave up 3 bases and J gave up 1 base, with 25 bases separating them. There are 19 residues in the CDR3. Germline V lookup: CDR1 MNHEY, CDR2 SMNVEV (reference sequence). As DNA, the CDR3 is TGTGCCAGCAGTTTCCTGCGGGGTAGATCTCTCCAGTTATCCTACGAGCAGTACTTC. Protein: CASSFLRGRSLQLSYEQYF.

The rearrangement joins TRBV7-3 to TRBJ2-5, with D possibly TRBD2 on 6 matching bases. Germline CDR1 SGHTA, CDR2 FQGTGA. V was trimmed by 0 bases and J by 4 bases, leaving 12 bases between them. The CDR3 has 15 amino acids. For the CDR3, the DNA is TGTGCCAGCAGCTTAACGGGAAGCGGGCGAGAGACCCAGTACTTC. This encodes CASSLTGSGRETQYF.

This clone appeared a single time. The V call is TRBV11-1, the J call TRBJ2-1; maybe TRBD1 (5 bases). V lost 5 bases to trimming and J lost 8 bases, with 16 bases between them. Germline-derived CDR1 and CDR2 are SGHAT and FQDESV (reference sequence). The CDR3 is 14 amino acids. CDR3 DNA sequence: TGTGCCAGCAGCCCTTCAGGGATCTGGGATGAGCAGTTCTTC. Encoded protein: CASSPSGIWDEQFF.